The 21 T cell receptor beta chains below all came from one sample that was sequenced in a study of blood T cell repertoires in COVID-19 (dated by TCRdb to 2018 to 2021). The library was obtained by the immunoSEQ multiplex PCR assay. Here the immuneACCESS table is served through TCRdb, limited to in-frame sequences with V and J called. Missing clones are a known gap in these copies; in checked studies unresolved V genes cover under half, and the rest lacks a known reason. This sample has roughly 190,000 clones in its table, and roughly four fifths of those were observed once. The leading ten clones occupy 5.5% to 7.5% of the sample. Sequenced: peripheral blood. These receptors were taken from a woman aged 40-49 years with acute or convalescent COVID-19.

A single count supports this clone. CDR3 amino acids: CASGAGAYEQYF. The CDR3 DNA reads as TGTGCCAGTGGGGCGGGAGCGTACGAGCAGTACTTC. The V gene is TRBV19, the J gene TRBJ2-7, with 7 bases aligning to TRBD2. Unmatched junction bases numbered 5, after V lost 8 bases and J lost 4 bases. This CDR3 comprises 12 residues. CDR1 is LNHDA, CDR2 SQIVND, per germline (reference sequence).

The chain links TRBV2 to TRBJ1-2, with 11 bases that match TRBD1. The germline V gene encodes CDR1 SNHLY and CDR2 FYNNEI. The CDR3 spans 12 residues. J was trimmed by 8 bases and V by 6 bases; bases with no gene match: 2. The CDR3 DNA reads TGTGCCAGCAGGGGGACAGGGGGAGGCTACACCTTC. Protein sequence: CASRGTGGGYTF. Full variable domain (outside the CDR3, taken from reference TRBV2 and TRBJ1-2): EPEVTQTPSHQVTQMGQEVILRCVPISNHLYFYWYRQILGQKVEFLVSFYNNEISEKSEIFDDQFSVERPDGSNFTLKIRSTKLEDSAMYFCASRGTGGGYTFGSGTRLTVV.

The J gene is TRBJ2-5, the V gene TRBV3-1 (or the pseudogene TRBV3-2), with unresolved D. The V gene lost 7 bases and the J gene lost 0 bases, with 12 bases spanning the gap. CDR3 length: 14 residues. In germline, CDR1 is LGHDT, CDR2 YNNKEL (reference sequence). CDR3 region: CASTGAQYQETQYF. The CDR3 DNA reads as TGTGCCAGCACCGGAGCTCAGTACCAAGAGACCCAGTACTTC.

The chain couples TRBV27 to TRBJ1-4, with 8 bases lining up with TRBD1. The V and J ends lost 8 bases and 8 bases, in that order; junction bases with no gene match: 10. Germline V gene data show CDR1 as MNHEY and CDR2 as SMNVEV (reference sequence). The CDR3 runs to 14 residues. The CDR3 region has the DNA TGTGCCAGCCGTCTTCAGGGGGCTGGAGAAAAACTGTTTTTT. Translation gives CASRLQGAGEKLFF.

The genes are TRBV28 and TRBJ1-2, with TRBD1 identical over 8 bases. Per the germline V gene, CDR1 is MDHEN and CDR2 is SYDVKM. This CDR3 spans 13 amino acids. Trimming at V came to 6 bases and at J to 6 bases, leaving 6 bases not matched to a gene. The CDR3 region is CASSRRQGHGYTF. The DNA for the CDR3 is TGTGCCAGCAGCCGTCGACAGGGGCATGGCTACACCTTC.

The chain carries TRBV6-5 and TRBJ1-5, with D perhaps TRBD1 (5 bases). CDR3 length: 15 residues. The V and J ends lost 5 bases and 3 bases respectively, with 14 bases between them. The germline V gene has CDR1 MNHEY and CDR2 SVGAGI. As DNA, the CDR3 is TGTGCCAGCAGTCCCATGGGCAGGGACAATCAGCCCCAGCATTTT. It is translated as CASSPMGRDNQPQHF.

The table lists this clone with a few counts. This sequence joins TRBV6-5 and TRBJ1-4, with D uncertain. This CDR3 is built from 15 residues. Trimming shortened V by 7 bases and J by 7 bases, and 19 bases separated the two germline ends. CDR1 is MNHEY and CDR2 is SVGAGI in the germline V gene. The CDR3, as DNA: TGTGCCAGCAAAACCATTTCACAGATAAGTGAAAAACTGTTTTTT. Translating gives CASKTISQISEKLFF.

The V call is TRBV28, the J call TRBJ2-1; 9 bases match TRBD1. Trimming removed 7 bases from V and 6 bases from J; junction bases left unmatched: 4. This CDR3 is built from 13 residues. Germline values: CDR1 MDHEN, CDR2 SYDVKM. CDR3 loop: CASNRGLVNEQFF. DNA for the CDR3: TGTGCCAGCAACAGGGGGCTTGTCAATGAGCAGTTCTTC.

V is TRBV6-4 and J is TRBJ2-1, with 11 bases matching TRBD1. Trimming removed 2 bases from V and 6 bases from J; junction bases left unmatched: 3. The germline gives CDR1 MRHNA, CDR2 SNTAGT. CDR3 size: 15 residues. CDR3 region: CASSDGQGASNEQFF. For the CDR3, the DNA is TGTGCCAGCAGTGACGGACAGGGGGCAAGCAATGAGCAGTTCTTC.

The V call is TRBV29-1, the J call TRBJ1-2; TRBD1 might be the D (6 bases). Germline CDR1 is SQVTM and CDR2 is ANQGSEA. The CDR3 consists of 13 residues. CDR3 coding DNA: TGCAGTGGAGGTCGGGCAGGGGACGGGGGCTACACCTTC. Its protein is CSGGRAGDGGYTF.

The chain uses TRBV27 and TRBJ1-5; weak D call: TRBD1 (6 bases). The germline V and J ends were trimmed by 3 bases and 6 bases, with 21 bases remaining between them. This CDR3 has 17 amino acids. Germline CDR1 and CDR2: MNHEY and SMNVEV (reference sequence). The CDR3 region has the DNA TGTGCCAGCAGTTTTCGGGCGAGGGGGAGGGCTGGTCAGCCCCAGCATTTT. Translation: CASSFRARGRAGQPQHF.

V usage is TRBV7-9 and J usage is TRBJ2-1; tentative D call: TRBD1 (5 bases). The length of the CDR3 is 15 residues. Trimming left V 6 bases short and J 1 base short, with 13 bases between. Germline CDR1 is SEHNR and CDR2 is FQNEAQ (reference sequence). The CDR3 loop reads CASRSDSWSYNEQFF. As DNA, the CDR3 is TGTGCCAGCAGAAGTGACAGTTGGTCCTACAATGAGCAGTTCTTC. The full variable domain, completed using reference TRBV7-9 and TRBJ2-1, is DTGVSQNPRHKITKRGQNVTFRCDPISEHNRLYWYRQTLGQGPEFLTYFQNEAQLEKSRLLSDRFSAERPKGSFSTLEIQRTEQGDSAMYLCASRSDSWSYNEQFFGPGTRLTVL.

This chain uses TRBV10-2 with TRBJ2-2; D is perhaps TRBD2 (6 bases). V was shortened by 6 bases and J by 1 base, with 9 bases between the two germline ends. The germline V gene has CDR1 WSHSY and CDR2 SAAADI. This CDR3 region has 14 residues. The CDR3 loop reads CASRGLGNTGELFF. For the CDR3, the DNA is TGCGCCAGCAGGGGACTTGGGAACACCGGGGAGCTGTTTTTT.

V usage is TRBV29-1 and J usage is TRBJ2-7, with 8 bases aligning to TRBD2. Germline trimming cut 6 bases from V and 3 bases from J; bases unmatched to any gene: 10. The CDR3 spans 14 residues. Germline CDR1 is SQVTM and CDR2 is ANQGSEA. Here the CDR3 DNA reads TGCAGCGTCTTGGGAACTAGCGGATTCTACGAGCAGTACTTC. Translated: CSVLGTSGFYEQYF.

The chain employs TRBV10-3 and TRBJ1-2, with D perhaps matching TRBD1 (5 bases). Germline V CDR1 and CDR2: ENHRY, SYGVKD. V lost 2 bases and J lost 3, with 10 bases in between. This CDR3 spans 14 amino acids. Here the CDR3 reads CAISEQGTYYGYTF. Here the CDR3 DNA reads TGTGCCATCAGTGAGCAGGGCACTTACTATGGCTACACCTTC.

The CDR3 nucleotides read TGTGCCAGCAGTTACGAAGGCTGGAGCGGGGAAGAGACCCAGTACTTC. It codes for CASSYEGWSGEETQYF. This rearrangement joins TRBV6-6 to TRBJ2-5, with 7 bases lining up with TRBD2. Germline V gene sequence: CDR1 MNHNY, CDR2 SVGAGI (reference sequence). The CDR3 covers 16 residues. The V and J ends lost 2 bases and 3 bases, in that order; junction bases with no gene match: 9.

This clone was found a few times. In nucleotides, the CDR3 is TGTGCCTGGAGTGTAAACGAGGGAGCCGCTTCCTTTCTGAACACTGAAGCTTTCTTT. Its protein product is CAWSVNEGAASFLNTEAFF. The genes are TRBV30 and TRBJ1-1, with D hard to call. Germline V gene sequence: CDR1 GTSNPN, CDR2 SVGIG (reference sequence). V was trimmed by 0 bases and J by 0 bases, leaving 23 bases between them. This CDR3 has 19 residues. Combining the CDR3 with reference TRBV30 and TRBJ1-1 gives the whole variable domain SQTIHQWPATLVQPVGSPLSLECTVEGTSNPNLYWYRQAAGRGLQLLFYSVGIGQISSEVPQNLSASRPQDRQFILSSKKLLLSDSGFYLCAWSVNEGAASFLNTEAFFGQGTRLTVV.

The rearrangement joins TRBV5-1 to TRBJ2-7; 10 bases line up with TRBD1. This CDR3 region has 14 residues. CDR1 is SGHRS and CDR2 is YFSETQ in the germline V gene. After removal of 4 bases from V and 9 bases from J, the junction contained 10 bases not matched to a gene. The CDR3 DNA sequence: TGCGCCAGCAGCGGCCCCGGACAGGGGGGCGGGCAGTACTTC. Translating it yields CASSGPGQGGGQYF.

The V call is TRBV30, the J call TRBJ1-2; D is undetermined. The CDR3 is made up of 13 amino acids. The germline V and J ends were trimmed by 4 bases and 2 bases, with 11 bases remaining between them. Germline-derived CDR1 and CDR2 are GTSNPN and SVGIG (reference sequence). The CDR3 nucleotides read TGTGCCTGGAAGAGGATTCCCAACTATGGCTACACCTTC. Residues: CAWKRIPNYGYTF.

DNA of the CDR3: TGTGCCAGCAGCCCCACCCCCCATACTCAAGAGACCCAGTACTTC. Protein sequence: CASSPTPHTQETQYF. This rearrangement joins TRBV5-5 to TRBJ2-5; D gene unclear. V was shortened by 4 bases and J by 2 bases, with 15 bases between the two germline ends. CDR1 is SGHKS, CDR2 YYEKEE, per germline (reference sequence). The CDR3 has 15 residues.

The chain uses TRBV11-2 and TRBJ2-6; D is perhaps TRBD1 (5 bases). Germline-derived CDR1 and CDR2 are SGHAT and FQNNGV. There are 16 residues in the CDR3. V was trimmed by 1 base and J by 3 bases, leaving 10 bases between them. The CDR3 nucleotides are TGTGCCAGCAGCTTAGGGTGGGGCAGTGGGGCCAACGTCCTGACTTTC. Amino acids: CASSLGWGSGANVLTF.